These 25 T cell receptor beta chains originate from one sample sequenced in a study of response to subunit inactivated influenza vaccine. One entry per CDR3 protein results from TCRdb running MiXCR on the RT-PCR reads. The sample has about 540,000 distinct CDR3 sequences, around 21% seen once. These data were likewise used in another study, on T cells expressing NK-cell markers. That paper states: Beta-chain TCR cDNA was generated via 5'RACE template switching with UMIs.

Specimen: CD4+ T cells sorted from PBMCs, collected about 13 days after vaccination. These receptors all come from a man aged 50-60 years who received an inactivated influenza vaccine.

J is TRBJ2-2 and V is TRBV7-2; D gene ambiguous. Germline CDR1 reads SGHTA; CDR2 reads FQGNSA. Trimming stripped 4 bases from V and 6 bases from J, with 9 bases between. The CDR3 contains 13 residues. CDR3 in DNA: TGTGCCAGCAGCTCCTATAACGCCGGGGAGCTGTTTTTT. Its protein product is CASSSYNAGELFF.

This clonotype was observed a handful of times. This chain uses TRBV11-2 with TRBJ1-4, with D hard to call. The CDR3 sequence is 14 residues long. Trimming pared 5 bases from V and 5 bases from J, leaving 12 bases between. The germline V gene encodes CDR1 SGHAT and CDR2 FQNNGV. The CDR3 region has the DNA TGTGCCAGCAGCCCCATCCTCGGGAATGAAAAACTGTTTTTT. Encoded protein: CASSPILGNEKLFF.

The rearrangement links TRBV12-3 or TRBV12-4 to TRBJ2-1, with D possibly TRBD1 on 6 matching bases. This CDR3 has 13 residues. V lost 6 bases to trimming and J lost 9 bases, with 15 bases between them. The CDR3 bases are TGTGCCAGCAGGCCGACAGGCGCTATTGAGCAGTTCTTC. Translation gives CASRPTGAIEQFF.

The chain recombines TRBV5-1 with TRBJ1-2; D gene uncertain. CDR1 is SGHRS and CDR2 is YFSETQ in the germline V gene. Between the trimmed V and J ends, which lost 4 bases and 4 bases, there was a span of 17 bases. This CDR3 has 15 residues. This CDR3 is CASSESSKPGYGYTF. CDR3 DNA: TGCGCCAGCAGCGAATCAAGTAAACCGGGCTATGGCTACACCTTC.

The V and J genes are TRBV20-1 and TRBJ2-2, with D unresolved. Trimming took off 0 bases at V and 4 bases at J, with 12 bases between the two ends. CDR1 and CDR2 from the germline V gene are DFQATT and SNEGSKA (reference sequence). CDR3 length equals 15 residues. The CDR3 DNA follows: TGCAGTGCTAGAGATCTCTATGGGTCCACCGGGGAGCTGTTTTTT. Translating it yields CSARDLYGSTGELFF.

The rearrangement links TRBV20-1 to TRBJ2-3; 7 bases map to TRBD1. Germline loops: CDR1 DFQATT, CDR2 SNEGSKA (reference sequence). J lost 5 bases, V lost 5 bases, and 13 bases had no gene match. This CDR3 has 15 amino acids. CDR3 nucleotide sequence: TGCAGTGCTGAGACAGGGACCACCTCAGGAGATACGCAGTATTTT. Residues: CSAETGTTSGDTQYF.

The chain recombines TRBV3-1 with TRBJ2-1; 7 bases line up with TRBD1. CDR3 length: 15 residues. J was trimmed by 6 bases and V by 4 bases; bases with no gene match: 9. Germline CDR1 reads LGHDT; CDR2 reads YNNKEL (reference sequence). The chain's CDR3 is CASSLSRDRPNEQFF. The CDR3 DNA is TGTGCCAGCAGCCTCAGCCGGGACAGACCCAATGAGCAGTTCTTC.

This clonotype was detected ten times or more. One junction end does not reproduce the germline sequence, and a read error may be involved. The V gene is TRBV7-2, the J gene TRBJ2-7, with 9 bases aligning to TRBD1. The CDR3 length is 14 residues. Germline CDR1 SGHTA, CDR2 FQGNSA. Here the CDR3 reads CASSLDRGPYEQYF. The CDR3 bases are TGCGCCAGCAGCTTGGACAGGGGTCCCTACGAGCAGTACTTC.

The chain combines TRBV29-1 with TRBJ1-1; D not resolved. CDR1 is SQVTM and CDR2 is ANQGSEA in the germline V gene. The length of the CDR3 is 12 residues. The V and J ends lost 1 base and 6 bases respectively, with 9 bases between them. The CDR3 reads CSVEGRGPEAFF. CDR3 DNA: TGCAGCGTTGAAGGTCGTGGTCCTGAAGCTTTCTTT.

The V gene is TRBV12-3 or TRBV12-4, the J gene TRBJ2-2; D remains ambiguous. This CDR3 has 10 residues. The ends were cut back, 9 bases at V and 6 bases at J, with 5 bases in the middle. The CDR3 DNA reads TGTGCCAGTTTATCCGGGGAGCTGTTTTTT. Its translation: CASLSGELFF.

This chain uses TRBV24-1 with TRBJ1-1; D is undetermined. With 10 bases removed from V and 5 bases from J, the gap between germline ends came to 19 bases. From germline, CDR1 is KGHDR and CDR2 SFDVKD. This CDR3 has 14 amino acids. The CDR3 DNA reads TGTGCCACTTCGGACGGTTCGCCGGGGACTGAAGCTTTCTTT. It encodes CATSDGSPGTEAFF.

The V gene is TRBV6-1, the J gene TRBJ2-1; TRBD1 matches at 11 bases. CDR1 is MNHNS and CDR2 is SASEGT in the germline V gene. The V and J ends lost 6 bases and 4 bases, in that order; junction bases with no gene match: 2. The CDR3 has 14 residues. The CDR3 DNA reads TGTGCCAGCAGAGGGACAGGGGGATACAATGAGCAGTTCTTC. Protein sequence: CASRGTGGYNEQFF.

This clonotype occurred a few times. The rearrangement links TRBV18 to TRBJ2-3; D call uncertain. CDR1 KGHSH and CDR2 LQKENI come from the germline V gene. The CDR3 extends over 14 amino acids. V was clipped by 3 bases and J by 2 bases, with 9 bases between them. DNA of the CDR3: TGTGCCAGCTCACCTAGGGAACTCACAGATACGCAGTATTTT. Protein product: CASSPRELTDTQYF.

This clonotype came up a few times. The chain combines TRBV7-9 with TRBJ2-1; the match to TRBD2 covers 8 bases. This CDR3 spans 16 amino acids. V was clipped by 5 bases and J by 7 bases; unmatched bases: 13. The germline V gene has CDR1 SEHNR and CDR2 FQNEAQ (reference sequence). The CDR3 sequence is CASSPEGREGRNEQFF. In nucleotides, the CDR3 is TGTGCCAGCAGCCCCGAGGGACGGGAGGGCAGGAATGAGCAGTTCTTC. Complete variable domain (other parts from reference TRBV7-9 and TRBJ2-1): DTGVSQNPRHKITKRGQNVTFRCDPISEHNRLYWYRQTLGQGPEFLTYFQNEAQLEKSRLLSDRFSAERPKGSFSTLEIQRTEQGDSAMYLCASSPEGREGRNEQFFGPGTRLTVL.

A few counts support this clonotype. The chain joins TRBV6-2 or TRBV6-3 to TRBJ2-2; possible D gene TRBD2, 5 bases. This CDR3 has 15 residues. Germline lookup yields CDR1 MNHEY and CDR2 SVGEGT. V was pared by 7 bases and J by 7 bases, with 19 bases between. As DNA, the CDR3 is TGTGCCAGCACCGGAGCCGGAGGAATCGGCGGGGAGCTGTTTTTT. It codes for CASTGAGGIGGELFF.

The V call is TRBV5-1, the J call TRBJ2-1, with TRBD2 matching 10 bases. Looked up from germline, CDR1 is SGHRS and CDR2 is YFSETQ. The V segment lost 4 bases and the J segment 4 bases; nucleotides outside the gene matches: 5. The CDR3 is made up of 15 amino acids. CDR3 residues: CASSRSGGIYNEQFF. The CDR3 nucleotides are TGCGCCAGCAGCCGTAGCGGGGGGATTTACAATGAGCAGTTCTTC.

V gene TRBV20-1 combines with J gene TRBJ2-7; no reliable D call. With 0 bases removed from V and 5 bases from J, the gap between germline ends came to 8 bases. This CDR3 is 12 amino acids long. CDR1 is DFQATT, CDR2 SNEGSKA, per germline (reference sequence). In nucleotides, the CDR3 is TGCAGTGCTAGAGATCTGGAACACGAGCAGTACTTC. It codes for CSARDLEHEQYF.

This clonotype has a handful of counts. The chain uses TRBV29-1 and TRBJ2-2, with D unclear. Germline V gene sequence: CDR1 SQVTM, CDR2 ANQGSEA. The length of the CDR3 is 12 residues. The V end was cut by 3 bases, the J end by 4 bases, with 6 bases between. Written as DNA, the CDR3 is TGCAGCGTTGACAGTTTCACCGGGGAGCTGTTTTTT. Protein product: CSVDSFTGELFF.

This clonotype was recorded once. V and J are TRBV29-1 and TRBJ1-1, with no clear D. This CDR3 region has 12 residues. V shed 4 bases and J shed 0 bases, with 6 bases lying between them. The germline gives CDR1 SQVTM, CDR2 ANQGSEA. The CDR3 region is CSVGGLNTEAFF. CDR3 DNA sequence: TGCAGCGTTGGGGGATTGAACACTGAAGCTTTCTTT. The full variable domain, rest sourced from reference TRBV29-1 and TRBJ1-1, is SAVISQKPSRDICQRGTSLTIQCQVDSQVTMMFWYRQQPGQSLTLIATANQGSEATYESGFVIDKFPISRPNLTFSTLTVSNMSPEDSSIYLCSVGGLNTEAFFGQGTRLTVV.

CDR3 in DNA: TGTGCCAGCTCACGCCCGGGAACTAGAGCCACCGAGCAGTACTTC. This gives the protein CASSRPGTRATEQYF. The V and J genes are TRBV18 and TRBJ2-7; maybe TRBD2 (5 bases). V gave up 4 bases and J gave up 6 bases, with 19 bases separating them. CDR1 KGHSH and CDR2 LQKENI come from the germline V gene. The CDR3 totals 15 residues.

The chain couples TRBV20-1 to TRBJ2-5; D ambiguous. Germline CDR1 DFQATT, CDR2 SNEGSKA (reference sequence). The CDR3 is 15 residues long. V was cut by 1 base and J by 0 bases, with 12 bases left in between. The CDR3 sequence: CSARGQPNNQETQYF. DNA for the CDR3: TGCAGTGCTAGAGGTCAGCCAAATAACCAAGAGACCCAGTACTTC.

This clonotype was found many times. This chain uses TRBV12-3 or TRBV12-4 with TRBJ2-1; 8 nucleotides align to TRBD1. The CDR3 sequence is 15 residues long. J was trimmed by 3 bases and V by 2 bases; bases with no gene match: 3. CDR3 sequence (DNA): TGTGCCAGCAGTTTAACAGGGGGAGGCTACAATGAGCAGTTCTTC. Translation: CASSLTGGGYNEQFF.

This clonotype was observed a handful of times. This chain uses TRBV5-1 with TRBJ2-5; possibly TRBD1 for D (6 bases). V lost 4 bases and J lost 5, with 18 bases in between. The germline V gene has CDR1 SGHRS and CDR2 YFSETQ. The CDR3 runs 15 residues. CDR3 DNA sequence: TGCGCCAGCAGCAGCCATCAGGGGATCGGGGAGACCCAGTACTTC. Translating it yields CASSSHQGIGETQYF.

As DNA, the CDR3 is TGCGCCAGCAGCCAACACGGGCCTCTCCCTCAGGGGTACTTC. Its protein is CASSQHGPLPQGYF. The rearrangement links TRBV4-3 to TRBJ2-7; TRBD1 might be the D (5 bases). Germline assignment: CDR1 LGHNA and CDR2 YSLEER. The CDR3 length is 14 residues. Trimming took off 2 bases at V and 12 bases at J, with 20 bases between the two ends.

The chain is built from TRBV20-1 and TRBJ2-1, with D unresolved. The V end was cut by 3 bases, the J end by 5 bases, with 8 bases between. This CDR3 contains 12 residues. Germline loops: CDR1 DFQATT, CDR2 SNEGSKA (reference sequence). The CDR3 DNA reads as TGCAGTGCTAGCCTCAGTAACAATGAGCAGTTCTTC. It is translated as CSASLSNNEQFF.